A single sample is the source of the 28 T cell receptor beta chains below, sequenced in a study of cytomegalovirus exposure and HLA in healthy donors. PCR employed 60 Vbeta and 13 Jbeta primers. Clones were read by immunoSEQ multiplex PCR, and TCRdb kept only the in-frame ones, dropping some. Of around 64,000 clones listed, approximately 75% are singletons. Sequenced sample: PBMCs. The origin of the receptors is a man aged 30 to 39 in good health and CMV-seropositive.

This clone is a singleton in its sample. The J gene is TRBJ1-5, the V gene TRBV19; the match to TRBD1 covers 7 bases. This CDR3 region has 14 residues. J gave up 6 bases and V 2 bases, and 4 bases lay outside the gene matches. The germline CDR1 and CDR2 sequences are LNHDA and SQIVND (reference sequence). The CDR3 sequence: CASSILTGPQPQHF. CDR3 DNA: TGTGCCAGTAGTATACTGACAGGGCCTCAGCCCCAGCATTTT.

The chain is built from TRBV28 and TRBJ2-7, with D perhaps matching TRBD1 (5 bases). The CDR3 length is 14 residues. Germline assignment: CDR1 MDHEN and CDR2 SYDVKM. Trimming removed 7 bases from V and 5 bases from J, with 18 bases in between. CDR3 sequence reads: CASIRGRPGHEQYF. CDR3 nucleotide sequence: TGTGCCAGCATTAGGGGAAGGCCCGGGCACGAGCAGTACTTC.

V and J are TRBV15 and TRBJ1-4, with D perhaps TRBD1 (5 bases). Germline CDR1 LNHNV, CDR2 YYDKDF (reference sequence). The V gene lost 4 bases and the J gene lost 5 bases, with 14 bases spanning the gap. This CDR3 has 15 amino acids. DNA for the CDR3: TGTGCCACCAGCAAAGGAAGGGGATGGAATGAAAAACTGTTTTTT. Amino acid sequence: CATSKGRGWNEKLFF.

CDR3 DNA: TGTGCCAGTAAGCCGCGGCATGGGTTTGGGACTGAAGCTTTCTTT. Protein: CASKPRHGFGTEAFF. The chain joins TRBV19 to TRBJ1-1; D is undetermined. Looked up from germline, CDR1 is LNHDA and CDR2 is SQIVND (reference sequence). V shed 7 bases and J shed 5 bases, with 20 bases lying between them. This CDR3 has 15 residues.

V is TRBV6-5 and J is TRBJ1-5; no firm D call. Per the germline V gene, CDR1 is MNHEY and CDR2 is SVGAGI. The CDR3 has 14 residues. Trimming left V 5 bases short and J 4 bases short, with 12 bases between. The CDR3 region is CASSEGSGNQPQHF. CDR3 sequence (DNA): TGTGCCAGCAGTGAGGGTAGCGGAAATCAGCCCCAGCATTTT.

The genes are TRBV4-2 and TRBJ2-3, with 10 bases matching TRBD2. CDR1 is LGHNA, CDR2 YNFKEQ, per germline. After removal of 0 bases from V and 5 bases from J, the junction contained 5 bases not matched to a gene. CDR3 length: 16 amino acids. CDR3 DNA: TGTGCCAGCAGCCAAGATCAGGCTAGCGGGGGAGATACGCAGTATTTT. This encodes CASSQDQASGGDTQYF.

This clone was detected only a few times. This chain connects TRBV28 to TRBJ1-5; a weak D match, TRBD1 (5 bases). The CDR3 sequence is 17 residues long. CDR1 is MDHEN, CDR2 SYDVKM, per germline. Trimming took 2 bases from V and 0 from J, leaving 14 bases between them. The DNA for the CDR3 is TGTGCCAGCAGTTTAGAGGGAGGGGCCCCTAGCAATCAGCCCCAGCATTTT. Its protein product is CASSLEGGAPSNQPQHF.

This clone occurred once. The J gene is TRBJ2-3, the V gene TRBV5-6; 15 bases agree with TRBD2. The V gene end was trimmed by 5 bases and the J gene end by 9 bases; junction bases not matched to a gene: 7. The germline V gene has CDR1 SGHDT and CDR2 YYEEEE. There are 15 residues in the CDR3. The CDR3 DNA is TGTGCCAGCAGTTCCGGGACTAGCGGGGGGATCACGCAGTATTTT. It is translated as CASSSGTSGGITQYF.

This clone showed up just a few times. The chain employs TRBV25-1 and TRBJ2-2; possibly TRBD1 for D (5 bases). Per the germline V gene, CDR1 is MGHDK and CDR2 is SYGVNS. Trimming took 2 bases from V and 5 from J, leaving 12 bases between them. This CDR3 is built from 15 residues. The CDR3 reads CASSERTRQTGELFF. The CDR3 DNA follows: TGTGCCAGCAGTGAACGGACAAGGCAAACCGGGGAGCTGTTTTTT.

The chain couples TRBV5-1 to TRBJ2-5; 13 nucleotides align to TRBD2. Germline trimming cut 2 bases from V and 5 bases from J; bases unmatched to any gene: 6. The length of the CDR3 is 16 residues. Germline assignment: CDR1 SGHRS and CDR2 YFSETQ. The CDR3 bases are TGCGCCAGCAGCTTAACTAGCGGGGGGGCCGGGGAGACCCAGTACTTC. This encodes CASSLTSGGAGETQYF.

This clone was seen repeatedly, ten times or more. The DNA of the CDR3 is TGCGCCAGCAGTGAGAGACAGAGCTACGAGCAGTACTTC. It yields the protein CASSERQSYEQYF. V and J are TRBV10-1 and TRBJ2-7, with a tentative D call TRBD1 (5 bases). Germline V CDR1 and CDR2: WNHNN, SYGVQD (reference sequence). The CDR3 length is 13 residues. V lost 2 bases and J lost 3, with 8 bases in between.

This clone was recorded a few times. The chain has TRBV7-2 and TRBJ2-3; D ambiguous. The CDR3 runs to 14 residues. Trimming took 5 bases from V and 0 from J, leaving 9 bases between them. In germline, CDR1 is SGHTA, CDR2 FQGNSA. The DNA of the CDR3 is TGTGCCAGCAGCCCATCCCAGAGCACAGATACGCAGTATTTT. It translates to CASSPSQSTDTQYF.

The gene calls are TRBV27 and TRBJ2-5; TRBD1 matches 10 bases. V dropped 6 bases and J dropped 5; count of bases not matched to a gene: 9. Per the germline V gene, CDR1 is MNHEY and CDR2 is SMNVEV (reference sequence). The CDR3 runs to 15 residues. For the CDR3, the DNA is TGTGCCAGCAGCTCCCGGGACAGGGGCCCGGAGACCCAGTACTTC. It specifies CASSSRDRGPETQYF.

Here the CDR3 DNA reads TGTGCCAGCAGCCAAGTCGGACAACCCTACGAGCAGTACTTC. Residues: CASSQVGQPYEQYF. This rearrangement joins TRBV4-2 to TRBJ2-7, with D tentatively TRBD1 (5 bases). V was pared by 1 base and J by 2 bases, with 9 bases between. The germline V gene encodes CDR1 LGHNA and CDR2 YNFKEQ. This CDR3 contains 14 residues.

The rearrangement joins TRBV4-1 to TRBJ1-3, with 7 positions matching TRBD1. Germline V gene data show CDR1 as MGHRA and CDR2 as YSYEKL. Trimming cost V 3 bases and J 5 bases; bases outside gene matches: 4. The CDR3 contains 14 residues. The CDR3 spells CASSHLGQRNTIYF. Written as DNA, the CDR3 is TGCGCCAGCAGCCATCTGGGACAGCGAAACACCATATATTTT.

The rearrangement joins TRBV2 to TRBJ2-3, with D possibly being TRBD2 (5 bases). Trimming pared 7 bases from V and 1 base from J, leaving 12 bases between. Germline lookup yields CDR1 SNHLY and CDR2 FYNNEI. This CDR3 is built from 14 residues. CDR3 in DNA: TGTGCCAGCAAGGAGGCCCCGGGCACAGATACGCAGTATTTT. It yields the protein CASKEAPGTDTQYF. Full variable domain (missing parts from reference TRBV2 and TRBJ2-3): EPEVTQTPSHQVTQMGQEVILRCVPISNHLYFYWYRQILGQKVEFLVSFYNNEISEKSEIFDDQFSVERPDGSNFTLKIRSTKLEDSAMYFCASKEAPGTDTQYFGPGTRLTVL.

To note about this clone: Other nucleotide sequences in the sample specify the same CDR3. This chain links TRBV5-1 with TRBJ2-1; D is uncertain. This CDR3 is 12 amino acids long. Germline CDR1 and CDR2: SGHRS and YFSETQ. Trimming stripped 0 bases from V and 7 bases from J, with 5 bases between. The CDR3: CASSLGGNEQFF. DNA for the CDR3: TGCGCCAGCAGCTTGGGAGGAAATGAGCAGTTCTTC.

This chain joins TRBV27 and TRBJ2-5, with no clear D. The J call may be wrong; the DNA end is better matched by TRBJ2-7. CDR3 length: 15 amino acids. Per germline, CDR1 MNHEY and CDR2 SMNVEV (reference sequence). The CDR3 DNA follows: TGTGCCAGCAGGCTGCTGCCCCCGAGCTCCTACGAGCAGTACTTC. It is translated as CASRLLPPSSYEQYF.

A few counts support this clone. The CDR3 loop is CASTRVVKDSPLHF. As DNA, the CDR3 is TGTGCCAGCACCCGGGTTGTTAAAGATTCACCCCTCCACTTT. The chain joins TRBV6-6 to TRBJ1-6; no reliable D call. V was trimmed by 7 bases and J by 8 bases, leaving 15 bases between them. The CDR3 totals 14 residues. The germline CDR1 and CDR2 sequences are MNHNY and SVGAGI (reference sequence).

Worth noting for this clone: Other DNA sequences in the sample encode the same CDR3. The chain employs TRBV9 and TRBJ2-5; 12 bases fit TRBD2. Per the germline V gene, CDR1 is SGDLS and CDR2 is YYNGEE. The CDR3 consists of 17 residues. With V trimmed by 2 bases and J by 1 base, 6 bases remained unmatched. In DNA form, the CDR3 reads TGTGCCAGCAGCGTGGCACAACTAGCGGGGGGCCAAGAGACCCAGTACTTC. Translation gives CASSVAQLAGGQETQYF. Combining the CDR3 with reference TRBV9 and TRBJ2-5 gives the whole variable domain DSGVTQTPKHLITATGQRVTLRCSPRSGDLSVYWYQQSLDQGLQFLIQYYNGEERAKGNILERFSAQQFPDLHSELNLSSLELGDSALYFCASSVAQLAGGQETQYFGPGTRLLVL.

The CDR3 here is CASSQRKGIGTGELFF. As DNA, the CDR3 is TGCGCCAGCAGCCAGCGAAAGGGGATCGGCACCGGGGAGCTGTTTTTT. The V call is TRBV4-3, the J call TRBJ2-2; D might be TRBD1 (5 bases). Germline CDR1 is LGHNA and CDR2 is YSLEER. The V and J ends lost 3 bases and 4 bases respectively, with 15 bases between them. There are 16 residues in the CDR3.

This clone occurred once. This chain connects TRBV19 to TRBJ1-6; D is possibly TRBD1 (6 bases). Germline lookup yields CDR1 LNHDA and CDR2 SQIVND (reference sequence). This CDR3 comprises 16 residues. Trimming took 0 bases from V and 13 from J, leaving 19 bases between them. Written as DNA, the CDR3 is TGTGCCAGTAGTATAGATCTTCGGGGGGCGATTTCGCCCCTCCACTTT. As protein: CASSIDLRGAISPLHF.

Only one count was recorded for this clone. Written as DNA, the CDR3 is TGTGCCAGCAGTCGGACAGGGAACATAGAGCTGTTTTTT. It specifies CASSRTGNIELFF. The V call is TRBV2, the J call TRBJ2-2; 8 bases are shared with TRBD1. With 5 bases clipped from V and 11 bases from J, the junction kept 7 bases outside the gene matches. The germline CDR1 and CDR2 sequences are SNHLY and FYNNEI. The CDR3 sequence is 13 residues long.

The J gene is TRBJ1-6, the V gene TRBV5-4; TRBD1 might be the D (5 bases). Germline V CDR1 and CDR2: SGHNT, YYREEE (reference sequence). This CDR3 region has 14 residues. Trimming shortened V by 4 bases and J by 9 bases, and 14 bases separated the two germline ends. The chain's CDR3 is CASSLQGDGSPLHF. The CDR3 DNA sequence: TGTGCCAGCAGCCTTCAGGGTGATGGTTCACCCCTCCACTTT.

This sequence joins TRBV5-1 and TRBJ2-3; 7 positions agree with TRBD2. CDR1 is SGHRS and CDR2 is YFSETQ in the germline V gene. CDR3 length: 18 amino acids. Trimming at V came to 3 bases and at J to 0 bases, leaving 13 bases not matched to a gene. The CDR3 DNA follows: TGCGCCAGCAGCTACCGGACTAGGTCCGGTCTTAGCACAGATACGCAGTATTTT. Translation: CASSYRTRSGLSTDTQYF.

The gene calls are TRBV5-1 and TRBJ2-5; 11 bases fit TRBD2. Germline CDR1 is SGHRS and CDR2 is YFSETQ. This CDR3 is 17 amino acids long. V gave up 6 bases and J gave up 1 base; unmatched junction bases: 11. The CDR3 spells CASTFSLAGGIQETQYF. CDR3 coding DNA: TGCGCCAGCACCTTCAGTTTAGCGGGGGGGATCCAAGAGACCCAGTACTTC.

V usage is TRBV15 and J usage is TRBJ2-7, with D maybe TRBD1 (5 bases). The CDR3 is 13 amino acids. The germline V gene encodes CDR1 LNHNV and CDR2 YYDKDF (reference sequence). The ends were cut back, 1 base at V and 6 bases at J, with 10 bases in the middle. In DNA, the CDR3 is TGTGCCACCAGCAGAGCAGGGCTAGGCGAGCAGTACTTC. Amino acid sequence: CATSRAGLGEQYF.

Within the sample, this clone is medium-sized. The V gene is TRBV14, the J gene TRBJ1-1, with D possibly matching TRBD1 (5 bases). The CDR3 extends over 12 amino acids. Germline CDR1 is SGHDN and CDR2 is FVKESK. Between the trimmed V and J ends, which lost 5 bases and 5 bases, there was a span of 9 bases. Here the CDR3 reads CASSGRGTEAFF. In nucleotides, the CDR3 is TGTGCCAGCAGCGGAAGGGGAACTGAAGCTTTCTTT.